This section outlines one T cell receptor beta chain sequence together with its context. What it binds is unknown. In germline, CDR1 is LNHDA, CDR2 SQIVND (reference sequence). V dropped 3 bases and J dropped 0; count of bases not matched to a gene: 10. The CDR3 consists of 18 residues. The data were taken from a study of vaccination effects on CD4 cells after COVID-19. About the study: ViraFEST used viral peptide pools to expand antigen-specific CD4+ T cells before sequencing.

This table comes from immunoSEQ multiplex PCR, and its TCRdb copy is limited to in-frame clones, with some not included. The sample includes roughly 40,000 clones, roughly two thirds of them seen just once. Isolation of CD4+ T cells took place after 10 days of culture. Both day 3 and day 7 saw half the medium replaced with IL-2 medium. The receptor's source is a human donor who received a COVID-19 vaccine. This chain links TRBV19 with TRBJ2-2; TRBD2 matches at 7 bases. Sequences were derived from CD4+ T cells from PBMCs cultured without peptide, sampled before COVID-19 vaccination. The CDR3 protein is CASSIATSFSANTGELFF. Here the CDR3 DNA reads TGTGCCAGTAGTATTGCGACTAGCTTCTCTGCGAACACCGGGGAGCTGTTTTTT.